This is a list of T cell receptor beta chains from one sample in a study of blood T cells in healthy people across ages. TCRdb passed the 5' RACE reads through MiXCR, listing each CDR3 protein once. The table has some 690,000 distinct CDR3 sequences, about 20% seen once. What was sequenced was blood. These receptor sequences come from a man between 65 and 80 years old in good health. CDR3s include the opening cysteine and the closing phenylalanine or tryptophan. D genes are given only for firm matches. Clone size is stated in some rows and not others, as once, few, many or a class when expanded.

D gene,CDR3 length,V gene,J gene,clone size,CDR3 protein,CDR3 DNA
NA,16,TRBV20-1,TRBJ1-3,NA,CSAGSELFLSGNTIYF,TGCAGTGCAGGCTCGGAGTTGTTCCTCTCTGGAAACACCATATATTTT
TRBD2,14,TRBV14,TRBJ2-1,few,CASSQEGLAFEQFF,TGTGCCAGCAGCCAAGAGGGACTAGCATTTGAGCAGTTCTTC
NA,15,TRBV5-1,TRBJ2-2,NA,CASSLGGQSAGELFF,TGCGCCAGCAGCTTGGGAGGACAGTCCGCCGGGGAGCTGTTTTTT
NA,11,TRBV28,TRBJ2-1,few,CASRGSSAQFF,TGTGCCAGCAGGGGCTCCTCGGCGCAGTTCTTC
TRBD2,18,TRBV7-9,TRBJ2-4,few,CASSLGLPLAGGKNIQYF,TGTGCCAGCAGCTTAGGATTACCCCTAGCGGGAGGGAAAAACATTCAGTACTTC
NA,14,TRBV15,TRBJ1-2,many,CATSSNRANYGYTF,TGTGCCACCAGCAGTAATCGGGCTAACTATGGCTACACCTTC
NA,14,TRBV7-3,TRBJ2-2,few,CASSSLSVTGELFF,TGTGCCAGCAGCTCCCTAAGTGTTACCGGGGAGCTGTTTTTT
NA,14,TRBV11-2,TRBJ2-3,few,CASSPSTITDTQYF,TGTGCCAGCAGCCCTTCAACAATAACAGATACGCAGTATTTT
NA,16,TRBV7-2,TRBJ1-3,NA,CASSLAGGLTGNTIYF,TGTGCCAGCAGCTTAGCTGGGGGCTTAACTGGAAACACCATATATTTT
NA,11,TRBV19,TRBJ1-1,few,CASSKSGRAFF,TGTGCCAGTAGTAAATCAGGTAGAGCTTTCTTT
NA,15,TRBV19,TRBJ1-4,few,CASSPKTAGNEKLFF,TGTGCCAGTAGTCCAAAGACGGCGGGGAATGAAAAACTGTTTTTT
NA,15,TRBV5-1,TRBJ2-3,NA,CASSPEGSSTDAQYF,TGCGCCAGCAGCCCGGAAGGGTCAAGCACAGATGCGCAGTATTTT
TRBD1,12,TRBV20-1,TRBJ2-7,NA,CSADRVGYEQYF,TGCAGTGCCGACAGGGTAGGGTACGAGCAGTACTTC
NA,12,TRBV28,TRBJ2-5,NA,CASGGPWETQYF,TGTGCCAGCGGGGGGCCGTGGGAGACCCAGTACTTC
TRBD2,14,TRBV4-3,TRBJ2-1,few,CASSRRLAGNEQFF,TGCGCCAGCAGCCGTCGGCTAGCGGGCAATGAGCAGTTCTTC
TRBD1,17,TRBV18,TRBJ1-4,few,CASSSNPGTGTNEKLFF,TGTGCCAGCTCATCAAACCCCGGGACAGGGACTAATGAAAAACTGTTTTTT
NA,16,TRBV7-8,TRBJ2-7,few,CASRLGGQPPPYEQYF,TGTGCCAGCAGATTGGGGGGTCAGCCGCCTCCCTACGAGCAGTACTTC
NA,12,TRBV29-1,TRBJ2-7,NA,CSVVQGPLEQYF,TGCAGCGTTGTCCAAGGACCTCTGGAGCAGTACTTC
NA,17,TRBV7-9,TRBJ2-6,NA,CASIRDSLSSGANVLTF,TGTGCCAGCATCCGGGACTCCCTTAGCTCTGGGGCCAACGTCCTGACTTTC
TRBD2,12,TRBV12-3/TRBV12-4,TRBJ2-7,NA,CASRQTAGEQYF,TGTGCCAGCAGACAAACAGCGGGGGAGCAGTACTTC
TRBD2,17,TRBV12-3/TRBV12-4,TRBJ2-1,few,CASSSAGTTSSYNEQFF,TGTGCCAGCAGTTCGGCCGGGACTACGAGCTCCTACAATGAGCAGTTCTTC
TRBD1,15,TRBV5-1,TRBJ1-1,NA,CASSLETGTGGKAFF,TGCGCCAGCAGCTTGGAAACCGGGACAGGGGGGAAAGCTTTCTTT
NA,12,TRBV24-1,TRBJ2-1,NA,CATSGQQETRYF,TGTGCCACCAGTGGACAGCAAGAGACCCGGTACTTC
TRBD1,17,TRBV12-3/TRBV12-4,TRBJ1-6,NA,CASSSYGQGSYNSPLHF,TGTGCCAGCAGTTCGTACGGACAGGGCTCCTATAATTCACCCCTCCACTTT
NA,15,TRBV7-6,TRBJ2-3,few,CASSYMSKSTDTQYF,TGTGCCAGCAGCTACATGTCGAAGAGCACAGATACGCAGTATTTT
NA,14,TRBV7-2,TRBJ2-3,many,CASSTKGGPDTQYF,TGTGCCAGCAGCACTAAAGGTGGGCCAGATACGCAGTATTTT
NA,12,TRBV20-1,TRBJ2-3,NA,CSAREPTDTQYF,TGCAGTGCTAGAGAACCGACAGATACGCAGTATTTT
NA,16,TRBV10-3,TRBJ2-1,few,CAISESQLAGFNEQFF,TGTGCCATCAGTGAGTCACAGTTGGCGGGGTTCAATGAGCAGTTCTTC
NA,13,TRBV28,TRBJ1-5,NA,CASSAPGVQPQHF,TGTGCCAGCAGTGCACCGGGGGTGCAGCCCCAGCATTTT
TRBD2,15,TRBV2,TRBJ2-1,NA,CASNGLAGPLMGQFF,TGTGCCAGCAACGGACTAGCGGGACCCCTAATGGGGCAGTTCTTC
NA,16,TRBV4-1,TRBJ2-2,once,CASSPSTGTSPGELFF,TGCGCCAGCAGCCCATCCACCGGAACCTCTCCCGGGGAGCTGTTTTTT
TRBD2,17,TRBV20-1,TRBJ2-1,many,CSARDLGLAGKYNEQFF,TGCAGTGCTAGAGATTTGGGGCTAGCGGGTAAATACAATGAGCAGTTCTTC
NA,18,TRBV21-1,TRBJ1-2,few,CASSKKTRPGQGNYGYTF,TGTGCCAGCAGCAAAAAGACACGGCCGGGACAGGGAAACTATGGCTACACCTTC
NA,15,TRBV18,TRBJ2-3,NA,CASSQDGPYTDTQYF,TGTGCCAGCTCACAGGACGGCCCTTACACAGATACGCAGTATTTT
TRBD2,17,TRBV7-9,TRBJ2-5,few,CASSLGLAGGRGETQYF,TGTGCCAGCAGCTTAGGGCTAGCGGGAGGACGAGGCGAGACCCAGTACTTC
TRBD1,18,TRBV29-1,TRBJ1-2,NA,CSVVGGPGGAGYNYGYTF,TGCAGCGTTGTGGGTGGCCCAGGGGGCGCGGGATATAACTATGGCTACACCTTC
TRBD2,12,TRBV10-3,TRBJ2-7,many,CAISGTTGEQYF,TGTGCCATCAGCGGGACTACGGGCGAGCAGTACTTC
TRBD2,16,TRBV24-1,TRBJ2-1,NA,CATSDGAGGFYNEQFF,TGTGCCACCAGTGACGGGGCGGGAGGGTTCTACAATGAGCAGTTCTTC
NA,13,TRBV7-9,TRBJ1-1,few,CASSLGGKTEAFF,TGTGCCAGCAGCTTAGGTGGGAAGACTGAAGCTTTCTTT
NA,15,TRBV5-1,TRBJ1-1,few,CASSLDGQRNTEAFF,TGCGCCAGCAGCTTGGATGGACAAAGGAACACTGAAGCTTTCTTT
TRBD1,12,TRBV13,TRBJ2-7,many,CASGYRGYEQYF,TGTGCCAGCGGCTACAGGGGTTACGAGCAGTACTTC
TRBD2,19,TRBV20-1,TRBJ2-5,many,CSARDYGGSGGRARETQYF,TGCAGTGCTAGAGATTACGGAGGGTCAGGCGGGAGGGCCCGGGAGACCCAGTACTTC
NA,14,TRBV12-3/TRBV12-4,TRBJ2-3,NA,CASSSRRGGDTQYF,TGTGCCAGCAGTTCTAGACGAGGGGGAGATACGCAGTATTTT
NA,17,TRBV3-1,TRBJ2-1,NA,CASSQVSGKAGANEQFF,TGTGCCAGCAGCCAAGTATCGGGTAAGGCAGGTGCGAATGAGCAGTTCTTC
NA,14,TRBV20-1,TRBJ1-5,NA,CSADGGGRNQPQHF,TGCAGTGCGGACGGGGGGGGCCGCAATCAGCCCCAGCATTTT
NA,13,TRBV14,TRBJ1-2,few,CASSQVRDWGYTF,TGTGCCAGCAGCCAAGTGAGGGATTGGGGCTACACCTTC
TRBD1,15,TRBV9,TRBJ2-1,NA,CASSEGASAYNEQFF,TGTGCCAGCAGCGAGGGGGCAAGCGCCTACAATGAGCAGTTCTTC
NA,17,TRBV27,TRBJ2-2,few,CASRGGGSSLVTGELFF,TGTGCCAGCAGAGGGGGGGGGTCATCCTTAGTAACCGGGGAGCTGTTTTTT
NA,11,TRBV20-1,TRBJ2-3,few,CSARDSPMQYF,TGCAGTGCTAGGGACAGTCCTATGCAGTATTTT
NA,13,TRBV29-1,TRBJ2-3,few,CSVGASGGDTQYF,TGCAGCGTTGGAGCGAGCGGAGGAGATACGCAGTATTTT
NA,16,TRBV20-1,TRBJ1-2,NA,CSAYPGNPRANYGYTF,TGCAGTGCTTACCCGGGCAACCCAAGAGCTAACTATGGCTACACCTTC
NA,14,TRBV5-5,TRBJ2-5,NA,CASSFVGIGETQYF,TGTGCCAGCAGCTTTGTCGGAATCGGAGAGACCCAGTACTTC
NA,17,TRBV24-1,TRBJ2-5,NA,CATSDAREGRDQETQYF,TGTGCCACCAGTGATGCCAGAGAGGGGAGAGATCAAGAGACCCAGTACTTC
NA,13,TRBV24-1,TRBJ2-1,NA,CATSDGGDNEQFF,TGTGCCACCAGTGATGGCGGAGACAATGAGCAGTTCTTC
NA,13,TRBV5-1,TRBJ1-1,NA,CASSTGVNTEAFF,TGTGCCAGCTCAACCGGGGTGAACACTGAAGCTTTCTTT
TRBD1,13,TRBV5-1,TRBJ2-1,many,CASSWDRGNEQFF,TGCGCCAGCAGCTGGGACAGGGGGAATGAGCAGTTCTTC
NA,13,TRBV27,TRBJ1-2,few,CASSLSVNYGYTF,TGTGCCAGCAGTTTATCTGTTAACTATGGCTACACCTTC